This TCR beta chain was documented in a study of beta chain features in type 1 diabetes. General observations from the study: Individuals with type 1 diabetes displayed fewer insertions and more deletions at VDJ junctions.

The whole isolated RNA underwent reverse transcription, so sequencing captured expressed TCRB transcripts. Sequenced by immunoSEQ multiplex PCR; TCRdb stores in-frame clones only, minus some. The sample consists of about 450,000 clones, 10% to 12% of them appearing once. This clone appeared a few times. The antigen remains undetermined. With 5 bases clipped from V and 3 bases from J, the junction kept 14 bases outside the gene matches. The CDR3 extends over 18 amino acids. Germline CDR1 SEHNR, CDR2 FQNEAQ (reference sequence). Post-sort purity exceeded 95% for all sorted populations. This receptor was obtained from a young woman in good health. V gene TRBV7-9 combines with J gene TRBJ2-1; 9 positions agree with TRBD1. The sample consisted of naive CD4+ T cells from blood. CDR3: CASSLGTGRSSNYNEQFF. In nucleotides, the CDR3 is TGTGCCAGCAGCCTTGGGACAGGGCGCTCCTCGAACTACAATGAGCAGTTCTTC.